This TCR beta chain was recovered during a study of shared clonotypes between healthy human individuals. CD45RO-negative CD8 cells positively selected for CCR7 made up the naive population, which excluded terminally differentiated effector memory CD45RA+ cells. At the deep level, the assay was run. Assay used: immunoSEQ multiplex PCR; TCRdb lists only in-frame clones, some missing. The sample contains around 2,000,000 clones, over 85% of which appear only once. Germline V gene lookup returns CDR1 SGHTA and CDR2 FQGNSA. The CDR3 is 16 residues long. Germline trimming cut 5 bases from V and 5 bases from J; bases unmatched to any gene: 11.

The chain links TRBV7-2 to TRBJ2-3; 9 positions match TRBD2. This sequence originates from a man younger than 35 in good health. Specimen: naive CD8+ T cells sorted from blood. The CDR3 spells CASSRFVAGEGDTQYF. CDR3 sequence (DNA): TGTGCCAGCAGCCGTTTTGTAGCGGGAGAAGGAGATACGCAGTATTTT.